The text below deals with one TCR beta chain. Its antigen remains unidentified. This CDR3 has 17 residues. V lost 1 base and J lost 4; bases outside the gene matches: 4. Each Susac syndrome patient had definite or probable disease by recently defined criteria. TEMRA cells were FACS-enriched and CD8+ and CD4+ T cells negatively isolated. It was with random hexamers that about 0.45 to 1 ug RNA was reverse transcribed. MiXCR, applied by TCRdb to the immunoSEQ multiplex PCR reads, yields one record per CDR3 protein. The sample contains about 240,000 distinct CDR3 sequences, about 96% of which appear only once. This record belongs to a study of CD8 T cells in Susac syndrome. Study results and caveats: Clonal expansion was not observed in the Susac syndrome CD4+ T cell repertoires.

The sequence derives from a human donor with Susac syndrome. The sequenced material came from CD4+ T cells from PBMCs. The chain couples TRBV12-3 or TRBV12-4 to TRBJ2-6; TRBD1 aligns across 10 bases. DNA for the CDR3: TGTGCCAGCAGTTTAGGACAGGGGGCTCAAGGGGCCAACGTCCTGACTTTC. Residues: CASSLGQGAQGANVLTF.